One and the same sample provided the 18 T cell receptor beta chains below, sequenced in a study of T cell responses to AZD1222 COVID-19 vaccine. Data came from immunoSEQ multiplex PCR; TCRdb stores just in-frame clones and leaves some out. The sample carries 90,000 to 110,000 clones, roughly 84% recorded once. Sequencing was performed on peripheral blood, taken on day 0 of AZD1222 vaccination. The origin of the receptors is an adult in good health.

This clone was picked up one time. The rearrangement joins TRBV5-8 to TRBJ1-6; 10 positions match TRBD1. Germline CDR1 and CDR2: SGHTS and YDEGEE. The ends lost 5 bases at V and 11 bases at J; junction bases unmatched: 4. This CDR3 spans 13 amino acids. The CDR3: CASRRQGAAPLHF. Written as DNA, the CDR3 is TGTGCCAGCAGAAGACAGGGGGCTGCACCCCTCCACTTT.

The rearrangement links TRBV5-4 to TRBJ2-1; D is undetermined. The CDR3 is 12 amino acids. Per germline, CDR1 SGHNT and CDR2 YYREEE (reference sequence). Trimming stripped 1 base from V and 4 bases from J, with 3 bases between. This CDR3 is CASSLMYNEQFF. In nucleotides, the CDR3 is TGTGCCAGCAGCTTGATGTACAATGAGCAGTTCTTC. The full variable domain, in which reference TRBV5-4 and TRBJ2-1 provide the parts outside the CDR3, is ETGVTQSPTHLIKTRGQQVTLRCSSQSGHNTVSWYQQALGQGPQFIFQYYREEENGRGNFPPRFSGLQFPNYSSELNVNALELDDSALYLCASSLMYNEQFFGPGTRLTVL.

The gene calls are TRBV19 and TRBJ1-2, with D unresolved. Germline V gene data show CDR1 as LNHDA and CDR2 as SQIVND (reference sequence). Trimming took off 1 base at V and 2 bases at J, with 8 bases between the two ends. This CDR3 is built from 14 residues. CDR3 loop: CASSIVGSNYGYTF. The DNA of the CDR3 is TGTGCCAGTAGTATAGTAGGGAGCAACTATGGCTACACCTTC.

This clone has a single count. The chain uses TRBV2 and TRBJ1-3; D perhaps matches TRBD1 (5 bases). V was trimmed by 6 bases and J by 2 bases, leaving 8 bases between them. This CDR3 contains 13 residues. CDR1 is SNHLY, CDR2 FYNNEI, per germline. The CDR3 protein is CASSWGAGNTIYF. In DNA, the CDR3 is TGTGCCAGCAGCTGGGGGGCTGGAAACACCATATATTTT.

The V call is TRBV24-1, the J call TRBJ1-2, with D tentatively TRBD1 (5 bases). The V end lost 3 bases, the J end lost 4 bases, and 14 bases lay between the germline ends. The CDR3 has 15 residues. Germline CDR1 KGHDR, CDR2 SFDVKD. The CDR3 bases are TGTGCCACCAGTGATCCAAGACCCGGGGCCTATGGCTACACCTTC. Translating gives CATSDPRPGAYGYTF.

This clone appeared a few times. The chain carries TRBV12-3 or TRBV12-4 and TRBJ1-1; D unresolved. With 3 bases removed from V and 3 bases from J, the gap between germline ends came to 5 bases. The CDR3 totals 12 residues. The CDR3, as DNA: TGTGCCAGCAGTTTGTTCTACACTGAAGCTTTCTTT. It specifies CASSLFYTEAFF.

This clone is a singleton in its sample. V usage is TRBV6-5 and J usage is TRBJ2-3, with D maybe TRBD2 (5 bases). The CDR3 is 14 amino acids. Deletions cut 4 bases from V and 2 bases from J, with 10 bases between. CDR1 is MNHEY and CDR2 is SVGAGI in the germline V gene. This CDR3 is CASSSGLYTDTQYF. CDR3 coding DNA: TGTGCCAGCAGTTCAGGACTTTACACAGATACGCAGTATTTT.

The chain links TRBV6-4 to TRBJ1-2, with D possibly matching TRBD1 (5 bases). The CDR3 is made up of 11 amino acids. With 10 bases removed from V and 8 bases from J, the gap between germline ends came to 14 bases. Per the germline V gene, CDR1 is MRHNA and CDR2 is SNTAGT. CDR3 amino acids: CATRSGIGYTF. CDR3 nucleotides: TGTGCCACCAGGTCAGGGATCGGCTACACCTTC.

Worth noting for this clone: This sample includes further DNA sequences coding for the same CDR3. The rearrangement links TRBV29-1 to TRBJ1-1; no firm D call. Germline V gene lookup returns CDR1 SQVTM and CDR2 ANQGSEA. V lost 4 bases, J lost 1 base, and 7 bases lay in between. The CDR3 runs 12 residues. In DNA form, the CDR3 reads TGCAGCGTTGGACGGACGAACACTGAAGCTTTCTTT. Translated: CSVGRTNTEAFF.

This chain links TRBV6-1 with TRBJ1-4; a possible D gene is TRBD1 (5 bases). Trimming removed 2 bases at V and 0 bases at J, with 16 bases between. Germline lookup yields CDR1 MNHNS and CDR2 SASEGT. The CDR3 length is 18 residues. The CDR3 DNA follows: TGTGCCAGCAGTGAAAGTAGATGGGGCGCTACAACTAATGAAAAACTGTTTTTT. Encoded protein: CASSESRWGATTNEKLFF.

This clone was observed once. The gene calls are TRBV5-1 and TRBJ2-2, with TRBD1 identical over 7 bases. Germline V CDR1 and CDR2: SGHRS, YFSETQ. CDR3 size: 16 residues. V was pared by 4 bases and J by 1 base, with 7 bases of the junction left unmatched. Here the CDR3 DNA reads TGCGCCAGCAGCACGCGGACAGGTCTGAACACCGGGGAGCTGTTTTTT. Amino acid sequence: CASSTRTGLNTGELFF.

This rearrangement joins TRBV15 to TRBJ2-1, with 9 positions matching TRBD1. This CDR3 has 17 amino acids. The ends lost 0 bases at V and 9 bases at J; junction bases unmatched: 12. Germline CDR1 reads LNHNV; CDR2 reads YYDKDF (reference sequence). The CDR3 sequence: CATSRDPTGGYVREQFF. The CDR3 nucleotides are TGTGCCACCAGCAGAGATCCCACAGGGGGCTATGTTCGTGAGCAGTTCTTC.

This clone was seen just once. The J gene is TRBJ2-2, the V gene TRBV7-2, with D unresolved. V was shortened by 6 bases and J by 6 bases, with 14 bases between the two germline ends. Germline values: CDR1 SGHTA, CDR2 FQGNSA. This CDR3 contains 14 residues. The CDR3 reads CASSQTLVAGELFF. Written as DNA, the CDR3 is TGTGCCAGCAGTCAGACCCTAGTTGCCGGGGAGCTGTTTTTT.

This clone was recorded a few times. The rearrangement joins TRBV5-1 to TRBJ1-2; 12 bases line up with TRBD1. V was pared by 4 bases and J by 3 bases, with 4 bases of the junction left unmatched. Germline values: CDR1 SGHRS, CDR2 YFSETQ. The CDR3 loop spans 15 amino acids. The CDR3 nucleotides read TGCGCCAGCAGCCGGGACAGGGGGCAACACTATGGCTACACCTTC. As protein: CASSRDRGQHYGYTF.

This clone was recorded once. The chain combines TRBV4-1 with TRBJ2-5; D possibly uses TRBD1 or TRBD2 (5 bases each). V was cut by 0 bases and J by 2 bases, with 13 bases left in between. CDR3 length: 16 amino acids. The germline gives CDR1 MGHRA, CDR2 YSYEKL. As DNA, the CDR3 is TGCGCCAGCAGCCAAGATAGGCCCGAGGGGCAAGAGACCCAGTACTTC. Its translation: CASSQDRPEGQETQYF.

This clone was seen just once. One junction end disagrees with the germline gene, perhaps due to a read error. The rearrangement links TRBV7-2 to TRBJ2-7, with TRBD2 identical over 7 bases. This CDR3 is built from 14 residues. Germline loops: CDR1 SGHTA, CDR2 FQGNSA. CDR3 residues: CASSLAASGGFPTF. CDR3 sequence (DNA): TGTGCCAGCAGCTTAGCGGCTAGCGGCGGTTTCCCCACTTTC.

The chain uses TRBV11-3 and TRBJ2-1; D uncertain. The CDR3 consists of 13 residues. In germline, CDR1 is SGHNT, CDR2 YENEEA. The V end lost 5 bases, the J end lost 4 bases, and 9 bases lay between the germline ends. CDR3 coding DNA: TGTGCCAGCAGCCGCCCCCCGTACAATGAGCAGTTCTTC. Its protein product is CASSRPPYNEQFF.

J is TRBJ1-2 and V is TRBV6-5; 7 positions match TRBD1. In germline, CDR1 is MNHEY, CDR2 SVGAGI. V was clipped by 6 bases and J by 4 bases; unmatched bases: 11. The length of the CDR3 is 15 residues. CDR3 in amino acids: CASSQTGVVSYGYTF. CDR3 bases: TGTGCCAGCAGCCAAACAGGGGTGGTAAGCTATGGCTACACCTTC.